This TCR beta chain was recovered during a study of cytomegalovirus exposure and HLA in healthy donors (dated by TCRdb to about 2017). Broadly, across the study: According to a later analysis, one platform produced both the 100 to 150 validation repertoires and the 666 repertoires of the first cohort. The study was designed to test whether signatures of past pathogen exposure could be identified by cataloging public T cell receptors. Besides the first cohort of around 670 subjects, a separate validation cohort made up of 120 different subjects was used. The study combined high-throughput TCR immunosequencing, statistical association of individual TCRs with disease status, and machine learning to predict cytomegalovirus infection status. The full study reports these points: The study gave a list of 150 to 200 TCR beta chains associated with cytomegalovirus. Of the cluster scores, 90% to 95% were above 0 in a later analysis, which found that TCRs clustered in the first cohort also tended to co-occur in the approximately 120 validation repertoires. In vitro tests confirmed that a few of the cytomegalovirus-associated TCR beta chains recognize cytomegalovirus antigens. The classifier was reported to diagnose cytomegalovirus status with high specificity and sensitivity in both the original cohort and the validation cohort. Across donors, most TCR sequences were observed very rarely, whereas some public TCRs were present in many individuals. According to the authors, the approach could potentially be generalized to other disease states and immunological phenotypes. The validation cohort had no HLA typing available for a later analysis, so co-occurrence within that cohort was assessed over all 120 or so repertoires.

A word on this clone: Its antigen remains unidentified. No base-level quality is on record; no much larger clone is a single base apart.

CDR3 length: 15 amino acids, cysteine to phenylalanine. Solely the CDR3 DNA is kept, with 45 bases framed from the first base. Via the germline V gene, CDR1 is SGHRS and CDR2 YFSETQ. The junction carries 15 bases between V and J, which are trimmed by 5 bases and 1 base respectively. Preparation of the library involved the immunoSEQ multiplex PCR assay. In the paper's pipeline: A statistical classification framework was built for diagnosing cytomegalovirus status from the catalog of TCR beta chain sequences. In TCRdb, the immuneACCESS table is reduced to in-frame sequences with V and J assigned. These tables do not hold every clone; where another copy was compared, an unresolved V gene accounts for under half, and the others remain unexplained. V, J and clone size are taken as reported in that table, and D and trimming were inferred from the DNA itself. This sample has 150,000 to 200,000 clones in its table, and 80% to 85% of those were observed once. The biggest ten clones account for 1% to 1.5% of the sample.

Separate from the approximately 670-subject first cohort, the validation cohort of around 130 subjects was the group to which the donors belonged. The source material was PBMCs. The V and J genes are TRBV5-1 and TRBJ1-2, with the D gene uncertain. This receptor was obtained from a woman aged 30 to 39 in good health and CMV-seronegative. The CDR3 region reads CASRYRPGDNYGYTF. The DNA sequence is as follows: TGCGCCAGCAGATACCGACCAGGCGATAACTATGGCTACACCTTC.